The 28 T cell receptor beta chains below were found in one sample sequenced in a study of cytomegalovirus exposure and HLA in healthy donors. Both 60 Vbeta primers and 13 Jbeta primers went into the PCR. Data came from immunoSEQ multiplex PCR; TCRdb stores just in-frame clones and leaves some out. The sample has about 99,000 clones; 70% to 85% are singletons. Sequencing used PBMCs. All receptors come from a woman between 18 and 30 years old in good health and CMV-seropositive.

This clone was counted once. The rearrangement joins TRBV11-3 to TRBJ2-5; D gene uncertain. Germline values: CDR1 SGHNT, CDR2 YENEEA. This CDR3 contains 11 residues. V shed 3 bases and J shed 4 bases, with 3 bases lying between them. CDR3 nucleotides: TGTGCCAGCAGCTTCTCAGAGACCCAGTACTTC. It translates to CASSFSETQYF.

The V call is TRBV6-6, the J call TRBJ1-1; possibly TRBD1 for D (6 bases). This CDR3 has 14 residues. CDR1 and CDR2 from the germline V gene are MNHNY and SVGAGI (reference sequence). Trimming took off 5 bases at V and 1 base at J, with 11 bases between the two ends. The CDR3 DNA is TGTGCCAGCAGTGCCGCGGACAGGAACACTGAAGCTTTCTTT. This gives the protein CASSAADRNTEAFF.

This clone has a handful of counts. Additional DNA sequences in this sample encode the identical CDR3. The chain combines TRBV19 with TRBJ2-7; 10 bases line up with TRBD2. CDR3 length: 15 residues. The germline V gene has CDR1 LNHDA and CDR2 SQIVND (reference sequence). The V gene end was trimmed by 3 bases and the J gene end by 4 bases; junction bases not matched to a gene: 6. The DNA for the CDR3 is TGTGCCAGTAGTATTACTAGCGGGACCTTTTACGAGCAGTACTTC. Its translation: CASSITSGTFYEQYF.

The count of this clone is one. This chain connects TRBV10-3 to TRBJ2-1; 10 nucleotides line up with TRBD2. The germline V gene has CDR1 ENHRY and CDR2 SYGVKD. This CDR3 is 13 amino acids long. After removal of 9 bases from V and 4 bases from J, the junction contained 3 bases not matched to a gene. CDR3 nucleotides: TGTGCCATAGAGCGGGAGGGGTACAATGAGCAGTTCTTC. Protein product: CAIEREGYNEQFF.

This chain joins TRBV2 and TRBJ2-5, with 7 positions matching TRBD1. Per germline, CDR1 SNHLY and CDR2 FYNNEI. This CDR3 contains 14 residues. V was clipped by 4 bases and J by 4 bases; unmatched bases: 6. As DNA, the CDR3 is TGTGCCAGCAGTGTACGGCAGGGGGTAGAGACCCAGTACTTC. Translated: CASSVRQGVETQYF.

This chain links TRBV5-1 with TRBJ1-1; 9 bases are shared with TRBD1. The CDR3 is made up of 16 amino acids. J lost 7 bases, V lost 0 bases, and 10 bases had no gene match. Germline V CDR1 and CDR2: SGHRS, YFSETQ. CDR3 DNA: TGCGCCAGCAGCTTGGAAGCGACAGGGGGGGTCGGTGAAGCTTTCTTT. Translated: CASSLEATGGVGEAFF.

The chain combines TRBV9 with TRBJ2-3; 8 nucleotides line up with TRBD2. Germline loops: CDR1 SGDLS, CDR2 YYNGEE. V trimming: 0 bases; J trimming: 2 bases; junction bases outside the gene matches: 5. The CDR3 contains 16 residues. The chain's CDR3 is CASSVEQAGVTDTQYF. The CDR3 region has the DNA TGTGCCAGCAGCGTAGAGCAAGCGGGAGTCACAGATACGCAGTATTTT.

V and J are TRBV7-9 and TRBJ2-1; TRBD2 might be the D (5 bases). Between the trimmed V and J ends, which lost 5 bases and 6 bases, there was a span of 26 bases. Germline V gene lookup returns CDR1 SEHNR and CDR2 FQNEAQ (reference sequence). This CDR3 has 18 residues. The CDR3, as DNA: TGTGCCAGCAGCCCATTAATAAGGGAGAGGGAGTTGGTCAATGAGCAGTTCTTC. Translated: CASSPLIRERELVNEQFF.

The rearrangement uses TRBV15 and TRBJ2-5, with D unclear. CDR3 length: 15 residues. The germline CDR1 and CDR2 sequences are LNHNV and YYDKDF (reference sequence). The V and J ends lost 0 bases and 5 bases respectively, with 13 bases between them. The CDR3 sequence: CATSREPVFGETQYF. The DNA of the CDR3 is TGTGCCACCAGCAGAGAGCCGGTTTTCGGGGAGACCCAGTACTTC.

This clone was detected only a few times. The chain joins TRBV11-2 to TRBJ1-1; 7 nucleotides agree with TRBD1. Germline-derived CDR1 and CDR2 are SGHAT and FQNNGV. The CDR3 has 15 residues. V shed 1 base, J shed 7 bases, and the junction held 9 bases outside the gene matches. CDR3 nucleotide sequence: TGTGCCAGCAGCTTAGGACAGGGTGGAATTCGTGAAGCTTTCTTT. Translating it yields CASSLGQGGIREAFF.

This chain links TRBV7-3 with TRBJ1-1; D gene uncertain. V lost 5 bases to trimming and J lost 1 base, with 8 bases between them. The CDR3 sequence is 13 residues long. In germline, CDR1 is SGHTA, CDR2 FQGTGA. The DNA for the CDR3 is TGTGCCAGCAGCCCCAGCGGGAACACTGAAGCTTTCTTT. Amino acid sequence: CASSPSGNTEAFF.

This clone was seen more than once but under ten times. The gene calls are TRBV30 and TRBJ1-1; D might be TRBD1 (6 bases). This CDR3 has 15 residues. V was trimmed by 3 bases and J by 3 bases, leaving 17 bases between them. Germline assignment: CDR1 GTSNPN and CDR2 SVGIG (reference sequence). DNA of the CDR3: TGTGCCTGGAGAGAGGGGTACAGGGAGTACACTGAAGCTTTCTTT. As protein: CAWREGYREYTEAFF. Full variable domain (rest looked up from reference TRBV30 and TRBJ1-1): SQTIHQWPATLVQPVGSPLSLECTVEGTSNPNLYWYRQAAGRGLQLLFYSVGIGQISSEVPQNLSASRPQDRQFILSSKKLLLSDSGFYLCAWREGYREYTEAFFGQGTRLTVV.

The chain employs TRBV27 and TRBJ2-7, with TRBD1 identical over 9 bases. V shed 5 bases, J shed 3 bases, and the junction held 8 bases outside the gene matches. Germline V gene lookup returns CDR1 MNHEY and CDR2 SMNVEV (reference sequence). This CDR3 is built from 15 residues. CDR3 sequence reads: CASSPSGTGYYEQYF. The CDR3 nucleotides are TGTGCCAGCAGTCCCTCCGGGACAGGGTACTACGAGCAGTACTTC.

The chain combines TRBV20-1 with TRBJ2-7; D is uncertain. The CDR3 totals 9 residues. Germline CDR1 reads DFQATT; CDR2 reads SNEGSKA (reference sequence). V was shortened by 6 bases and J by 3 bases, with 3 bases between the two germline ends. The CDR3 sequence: CSANYEQYF. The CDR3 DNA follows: TGCAGTGCCAACTACGAGCAGTACTTC.

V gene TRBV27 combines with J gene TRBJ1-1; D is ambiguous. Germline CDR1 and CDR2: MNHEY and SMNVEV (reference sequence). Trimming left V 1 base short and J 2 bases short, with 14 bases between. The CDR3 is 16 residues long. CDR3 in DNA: TGTGCCAGCAGTTTATTTTCCGGGTCTTTTAACACTGAAGCTTTCTTT. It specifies CASSLFSGSFNTEAFF.

The CDR3 spells CASSRGLLPNSPLHF. The CDR3 DNA reads as TGTGCCAGCAGTCGTGGGCTACTTCCTAATTCACCCCTCCACTTT. The rearrangement links TRBV6-6 to TRBJ1-6, with D hard to call. This CDR3 has 15 residues. The germline V gene encodes CDR1 MNHNY and CDR2 SVGAGI (reference sequence). Trimming cost V 5 bases and J 6 bases, with 14 bases left between them.

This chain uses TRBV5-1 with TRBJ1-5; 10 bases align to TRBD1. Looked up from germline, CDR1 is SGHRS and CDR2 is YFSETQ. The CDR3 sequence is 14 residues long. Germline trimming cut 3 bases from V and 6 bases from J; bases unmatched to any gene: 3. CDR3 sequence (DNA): TGCGCCAGCAGCTCTGGACAGGGGGGTCAGCCCCAGCATTTT. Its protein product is CASSSGQGGQPQHF.

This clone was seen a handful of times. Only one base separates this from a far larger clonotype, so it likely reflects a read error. In DNA form, the CDR3 reads TGTGCTAGTGGTCCCGCCCTGGTAGAAGAGACCCAGTACTTC. Translated: CASGPALVEETQYF. This rearrangement joins TRBV12-5 to TRBJ2-5; D uncertain. This CDR3 has 14 amino acids. Trimming left V 5 bases short and J 3 bases short, with 13 bases between. Germline CDR1 is LGHNT and CDR2 is FRNRAP.

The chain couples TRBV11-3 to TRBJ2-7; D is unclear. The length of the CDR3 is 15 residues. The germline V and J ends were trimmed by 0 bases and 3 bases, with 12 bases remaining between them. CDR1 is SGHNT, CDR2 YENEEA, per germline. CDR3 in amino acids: CASSLEDVTDYEQYV. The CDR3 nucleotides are TGTGCCAGCAGCTTAGAGGACGTAACTGACTACGAGCAGTACGTC.

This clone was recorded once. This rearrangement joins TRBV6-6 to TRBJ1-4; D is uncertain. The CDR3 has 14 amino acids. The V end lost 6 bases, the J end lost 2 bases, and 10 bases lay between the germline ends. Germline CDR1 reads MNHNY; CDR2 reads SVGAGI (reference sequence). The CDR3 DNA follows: TGTGCCAGCAGCCCACGAGGGACTAATGAAAAACTGTTTTTT. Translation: CASSPRGTNEKLFF.

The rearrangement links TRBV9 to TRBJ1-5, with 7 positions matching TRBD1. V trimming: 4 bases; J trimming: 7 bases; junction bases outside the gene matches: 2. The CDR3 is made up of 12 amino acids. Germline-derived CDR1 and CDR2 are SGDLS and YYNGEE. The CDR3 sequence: CASSKGAQPQHF. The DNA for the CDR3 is TGTGCCAGCAGCAAGGGGGCCCAGCCCCAGCATTTT.

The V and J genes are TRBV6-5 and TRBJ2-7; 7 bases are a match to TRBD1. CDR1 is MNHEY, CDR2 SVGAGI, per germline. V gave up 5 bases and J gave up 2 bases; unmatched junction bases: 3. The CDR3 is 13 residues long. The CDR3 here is CASSRDSTYEQYF. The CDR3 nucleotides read TGTGCCAGCAGTCGGGACAGCACCTACGAGCAGTACTTC.

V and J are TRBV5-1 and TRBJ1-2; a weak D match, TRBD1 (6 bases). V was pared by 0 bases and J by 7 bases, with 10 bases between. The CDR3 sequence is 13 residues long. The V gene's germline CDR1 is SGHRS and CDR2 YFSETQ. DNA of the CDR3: TGCGCCAGCAGCTTGGACAGGGTCGGTGGCTACACCTTC. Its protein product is CASSLDRVGGYTF.

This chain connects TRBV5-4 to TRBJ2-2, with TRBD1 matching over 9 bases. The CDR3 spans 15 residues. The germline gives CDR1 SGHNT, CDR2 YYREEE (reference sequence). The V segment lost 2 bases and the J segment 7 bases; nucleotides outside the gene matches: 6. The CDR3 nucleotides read TGTGCCAGCAGCTTTCGGGACAGGGAGCTCGGGGAGCTGTTTTTT. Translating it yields CASSFRDRELGELFF.

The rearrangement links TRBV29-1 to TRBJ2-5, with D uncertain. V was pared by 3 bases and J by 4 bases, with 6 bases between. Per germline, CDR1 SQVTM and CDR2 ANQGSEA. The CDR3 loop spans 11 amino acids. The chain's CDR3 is CSVEIVETQYF. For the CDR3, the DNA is TGCAGCGTTGAGATAGTAGAGACCCAGTACTTC. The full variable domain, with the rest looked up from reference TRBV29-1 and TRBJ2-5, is SAVISQKPSRDICQRGTSLTIQCQVDSQVTMMFWYRQQPGQSLTLIATANQGSEATYESGFVIDKFPISRPNLTFSTLTVSNMSPEDSSIYLCSVEIVETQYFGPGTRLLVL.

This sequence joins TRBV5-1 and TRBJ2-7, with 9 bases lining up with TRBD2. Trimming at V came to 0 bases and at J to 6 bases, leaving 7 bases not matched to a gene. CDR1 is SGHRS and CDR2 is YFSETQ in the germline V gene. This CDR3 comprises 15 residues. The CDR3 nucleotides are TGCGCCAGCAGCTTGGTTAGCGGGAGCCTCGCCGAGCAGTACTTC. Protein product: CASSLVSGSLAEQYF.

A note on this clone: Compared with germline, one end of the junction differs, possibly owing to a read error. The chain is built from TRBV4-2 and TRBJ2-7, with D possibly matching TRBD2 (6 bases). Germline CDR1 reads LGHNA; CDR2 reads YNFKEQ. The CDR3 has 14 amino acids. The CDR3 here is CASSQPRDSYEKYF. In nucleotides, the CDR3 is TGTGCCAGCAGCCAGCCCCGGGACTCCTACGAGAAGTACTTC.

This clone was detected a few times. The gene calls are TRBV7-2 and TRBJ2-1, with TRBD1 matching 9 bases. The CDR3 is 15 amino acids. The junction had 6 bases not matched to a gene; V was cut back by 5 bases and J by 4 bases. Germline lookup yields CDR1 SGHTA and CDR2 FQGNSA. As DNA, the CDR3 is TGTGCCAGCAGCGAGGGGACAGGGACATACAATGAGCAGTTCTTC. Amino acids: CASSEGTGTYNEQFF.